This is a list of T cell receptor beta chains from one sample in a study of cytomegalovirus exposure and HLA in healthy donors. Libraries were prepared by immunoSEQ multiplex PCR; TCRdb keeps only in-frame clonotypes and omits some of them. This table holds approximately 100,000 clones. Sequencing used PBMCs. These receptor sequences come from a man in his forties or fifties in good health and CMV-seropositive. The CDR3 runs from the conserved cysteine through the conserved F or W. Each record gives: D gene, V gene, J gene, CDR3 protein, CDR3 DNA. D genes are given only for firm matches.

TRBD1	TRBV27	TRBJ1-1	CASTPLGRGTEVFF	TGTGCCAGCACCCCACTGGGCAGGGGGACTGAAGTTTTCTTT
NA	TRBV19	TRBJ1-1	CASSGVVEAFF	TGTGCTTCCTCCGGGGTGGTTGAAGCTTTCTTT
NA	TRBV9	TRBJ2-1	CASSVTGVVYNEQFF	TGTGCCAGCAGCGTAACGGGAGTGGTGTACAATGAGCAGTTCTTC
TRBD1	TRBV2	TRBJ2-7	CASRPQGADSGEQYF	TGTGCCAGCAGGCCTCAGGGGGCCGATTCGGGCGAGCAGTACTTC
TRBD1	TRBV7-3	TRBJ2-1	CASSPQGAIEQFF	TGTGCCAGCAGCCCACAGGGGGCGATTGAGCAGTTCTTC
TRBD1	TRBV7-6	TRBJ2-5	CASSPTGNRETQYF	TGTGCCAGCAGCCCGACAGGGAACCGAGAGACCCAGTACTTC
NA	TRBV7-2	TRBJ2-4	CASGQTQGNIQYF	TGTGCCAGCGGCCAAACCCAGGGTAACATTCAGTACTTC
NA	TRBV7-2	TRBJ1-2	CASSYDSVYYGYTF	TGTGCCAGCAGCTACGACAGTGTTTATTATGGCTACACCTTC
TRBD1	TRBV7-9	TRBJ1-2	CASSTTGTGPGYTF	TGTGCCAGCAGCACAACCGGGACAGGGCCTGGCTACACCTTC
NA	TRBV20-1	TRBJ2-7	CSASPHREQYF	TGCAGTGCTAGCCCTCACAGAGAGCAGTACTTC
NA	TRBV29-1	TRBJ1-5	CSAGGGSESPQHF	TGCAGCGCTGGGGGGGGCTCGGAGTCGCCCCAGCATTTT
NA	TRBV11-2	TRBJ2-5	CASSLEGSGRGTQYF	TGTGCCAGCAGCTTAGAAGGTTCAGGACGGGGGACCCAGTACTTC
TRBD2	TRBV6-4	TRBJ2-5	CASSLGTSGQETQYF	TGTGCCAGCAGCTTGGGGACTAGCGGCCAAGAGACCCAGTACTTC
TRBD1	TRBV2	TRBJ2-5	CASSPGQGGETQYF	TGTGCCAGCAGTCCGGGACAGGGAGGAGAGACCCAGTACTTC
TRBD1	TRBV7-2	TRBJ1-2	CASSESRQGATGYTF	TGTGCCAGCAGCGAATCTCGACAGGGGGCAACTGGCTACACCTTC
NA	TRBV29-1	TRBJ1-6	CSVELGSNSPLHF	TGCAGCGTTGAACTGGGTAGCAATTCACCCCTCCACTTT
TRBD1	TRBV7-3	TRBJ2-1	CASSSRQGSSYNEQFF	TGTGCCAGCAGCTCCCGACAGGGTAGCTCCTACAATGAGCAGTTCTTC
TRBD1	TRBV6-1	TRBJ1-1	CASSGQGNTEAFF	TGTGCCAGCAGTGGACAGGGGAACACTGAAGCTTTCTTT
TRBD2	TRBV7-6	TRBJ2-1	CASSGQSGSFGNEQFF	TGTGCCAGCAGCGGACAGAGCGGGAGTTTTGGGAATGAGCAGTTCTTC
NA	TRBV29-1	TRBJ1-1	CSVDMNTEAFF	TGCAGCGTGGACATGAACACTGAAGCTTTCTTT
TRBD1	TRBV6-5	TRBJ1-1	CASRRQGALVTEAFF	TGTGCCAGCAGACGACAGGGGGCATTGGTCACTGAAGCTTTCTTT
NA	TRBV5-4	TRBJ1-2	CASSSKQEPDGYTF	TGTGCCAGCAGCTCTAAACAGGAGCCGGATGGCTACACCTTC
NA	TRBV11-2	TRBJ1-1	CASSSDLNTEAFF	TGTGCCAGCAGCTCAGACTTGAACACTGAAGCTTTCTTT
TRBD1	TRBV7-9	TRBJ2-5	CASSFSRGRTRQGQETQYF	TGTGCCAGCAGCTTTAGCAGGGGGCGGACCCGACAGGGCCAAGAGACCCAGTACTTC
NA	TRBV6-5	TRBJ1-5	CASSYDSINQPQHF	TGTGCCAGCAGTTACGACAGCATCAATCAGCCCCAGCATTTT
TRBD1	TRBV7-3	TRBJ1-2	CASSYDRGGGYTF	TGTGCCAGCAGCTACGACAGGGGCGGTGGCTACACCTTC
NA	TRBV28	TRBJ2-1	CASSLAVGEQFF	TGTGCCAGCAGCTTAGCGGTGGGTGAGCAGTTCTTC
NA	TRBV18	TRBJ1-5	CASSQTGNQPQHF	TGTGCCAGCTCACAAACAGGGAATCAGCCCCAGCATTTT
NA	TRBV6-5	TRBJ1-3	CASSYTGFSGNTIYF	TGTGCCAGCAGTTACACAGGGTTTTCTGGAAACACCATATATTTT
NA	TRBV7-2	TRBJ2-3	CASSRGSSGTDTQYF	TGTGCCAGCAGCCGAGGGTCTAGCGGCACAGATACGCAGTATTTT
TRBD1	TRBV5-1	TRBJ1-1	CASSLLGGNTEAFF	TGCGCCAGCAGCTTGCTAGGGGGCAACACTGAAGCTTTCTTT
TRBD2	TRBV6-5	TRBJ2-7	CASKLSGRWSEQYF	TGTGCCAGCAAACTAAGCGGGAGGTGGTCGGAGCAGTACTTC
TRBD2	TRBV19	TRBJ2-5	CASRTGGRETQYF	TGTGCCAGTAGGACGGGAGGGCGAGAGACCCAGTACTTC
NA	TRBV5-1	TRBJ2-1	CASSLGGAGTYNEQFF	TGCGCCAGCAGCTTGGGGGGCGCGGGAACTTACAATGAGCAGTTCTTC
TRBD2	TRBV28	TRBJ2-1	CASSLTVRASGRYNEQFF	TGTGCCAGCAGTTTAACGGTTCGGGCTAGCGGGAGATATAATGAGCAGTTCTTC
NA	TRBV11-3	TRBJ1-1	CASSSAVVGRVNTEAFF	TGTGCCAGCAGCTCTGCGGTAGTGGGCAGGGTGAACACTGAAGCTTTCTTT
NA	TRBV15	TRBJ1-3	CATSRDERQGLSGNTIYF	TGTGCCACCAGCAGAGACGAGAGGCAGGGCCTCTCTGGAAACACCATATATTTT
TRBD1	TRBV28	TRBJ1-5	CASSSGQNSNQPQHF	TGTGCCAGCAGTTCGGGACAGAATAGCAATCAGCCCCAGCATTTT
TRBD1	TRBV30	TRBJ1-1	CAWSVYLQGHNEAFF	TGTGCCTGGAGTGTTTACCTACAGGGGCACAATGAAGCTTTCTTT
NA	TRBV28	TRBJ2-1	CASSLLSDIILIF	TGTGCCAGCAGTTTATTGTCGGACATAATCCTGATCTTC
NA	TRBV6-6	TRBJ1-3	CASSSSGLSGNTIYF	TGTGCCAGCAGTTCGTCCGGACTCTCTGGAAACACCATATATTTT
NA	TRBV5-6	TRBJ1-2	CASSSTGYGYGYTF	TGTGCCAGCAGTTCCACAGGGTACGGCTATGGCTACACCTTC
NA	TRBV7-9	TRBJ1-1	CASSCPSGPLTEAFF	TGTGCCAGCAGCTGCCCTAGTGGCCCCCTCACTGAAGCTTTCTTT
NA	TRBV9	TRBJ1-4	CASSVGDPGELFF	TGTGCCAGCAGCGTAGGGGATCCCGGGGAACTGTTTTTT
NA	TRBV11-3	TRBJ1-1	CASTSMGQSNTEAFF	TGTGCCAGCACCTCTATGGGACAATCGAACACTGAAGCTTTCTTT
NA	TRBV7-9	TRBJ1-5	CATSYDSNQPQHF	TGTGCCACCTCCTATGATAGCAATCAGCCCCAGCATTTT
TRBD2	TRBV18	TRBJ2-7	CASSRPGLAGGSSYEQYF	TGTGCCAGCTCACGCCCGGGACTAGCGGGAGGTTCCTCCTACGAGCAGTACTTC
TRBD1	TRBV18	TRBJ1-1	CASSPRSQGAGNTEAFF	TGTGCCAGCTCACCACGTTCACAGGGGGCAGGGAACACTGAAGCTTTCTTT
NA	TRBV7-9	TRBJ2-1	CASSPTRIRGNEQFF	TGTGCCAGCAGCCCCACAAGGATAAGGGGCAATGAGCAGTTCTTC
TRBD2	TRBV4-3	TRBJ2-7	CASSQDIAGDSLTYEQYF	TGCGCCAGCAGCCAAGATATAGCGGGAGATTCCCTTACCTACGAGCAGTACTTC